The clone carrying this TCR beta chain appeared many times. Its target is not known. These data originate in a study of beta chain features in type 1 diabetes. Study as a whole: What patients shared with healthy donors was a similar profile of age, gender and cell yields. Findings and limits, study-wide: Type 1 diabetes patients had fewer VDJ junction insertions and more deletions.

Expressed TCRB transcripts got sequenced, as all isolated RNA was reverse transcribed. Sequencing used immunoSEQ multiplex PCR; TCRdb keeps in-frame clones, though not all of them. The sample contains 200,000 to 300,000 clones, about 14% of which appear only once. Based on CD45RO/CCR7/CD25/CD127/CD95/CD27, CD4+ regulatory, stem cell-like memory, naive and central memory cells were sorted. Once sorted, every population was more than 95% pure. In germline, CDR1 is LGHNT, CDR2 FRNRAP. This CDR3 is 13 amino acids long. Deletions cut 3 bases from V and 1 base from J, with 5 bases between. Sequenced input: naive CD4+ T cells from blood. The receptor comes from a woman between 40 and 55 years old in good health. This rearrangement joins TRBV12-5 to TRBJ2-3; D call uncertain. CDR3 loop: CASGLLGTDTQYF. The CDR3 DNA reads TGTGCTAGTGGTTTACTGGGCACAGATACGCAGTATTTT. Combining the CDR3 with reference TRBV12-5 and TRBJ2-3 gives the whole variable domain DARVTQTPRHKVTEMGQEVTMRCQPILGHNTVFWYRQTMMQGLELLAYFRNRAPLDDSGMPKDRFSAEMPDATLATLKIQPSEPRDSAVYFCASGLLGTDTQYFGPGTRLTVL.